This entry is about one T cell receptor (beta chain). Its specificity is unknown. TCRdb's table, derived via immunoSEQ multiplex PCR, lists solely in-frame clones and lacks some. The sample has fewer than 150,000 clones, approximately 90% seen once. The CDR3 is 14 amino acids. The germline gives CDR1 MRHNA, CDR2 SNTAGT. Trimming cost V 5 bases and J 5 bases, with 10 bases left between them. These data are taken from a study of T cell responses to AZD1222 COVID-19 vaccine. Study outcomes and limitations: The number of AZD1222 recipients seropositive at baseline was only six. Sampled repertoires all dated from after the peak T cell response. Donors were chiefly white British, with a greater number of females, and clonal diversity was perhaps underestimated. Spike-wide coverage was observed for vaccine-associated CD4 TCRs, with dominant responses at 160-218 and 743-854.

The sequence came from an adult in good health. Sequences were derived from peripheral blood, sampled on day 0 of AZD1222 vaccination. V and J are TRBV6-4 and TRBJ1-6, with a tentative D call TRBD1 (5 bases). CDR3 nucleotide sequence: TGTGCCAGCAGTACAGGACGTAATAATTCACCCCTCCACTTT. This sequence encodes CASSTGRNNSPLHF.